This T cell receptor (beta chain) was obtained from a study of cytomegalovirus exposure and HLA in healthy donors. The donors formed part of the 120-subject validation cohort, distinct from the roughly 620-subject first cohort. A word on this clone: The antigen remains undetermined.

CDR1 is SGHAT and CDR2 is FQNNGV in the germline V gene. This CDR3 is 19 amino acids long. Trimming took 3 bases from V and 4 from J; bases not matched to a gene: 10. Study results and limitations: Specific recognition of CMV antigens was confirmed in vitro for three chains (all CMV-associated). It was reported that the classifier diagnosed cytomegalovirus status with high specificity and sensitivity in both the original and validation cohorts.

Data came from immunoSEQ multiplex PCR; TCRdb stores just in-frame clones and leaves some out. The table includes tens of thousands of clones, 80% to 90% detected once. This sequence originates from a woman aged 18-29 years in good health and CMV-seronegative. Sequencing input: PBMCs. This sequence joins TRBV11-2 and TRBJ2-3; 16 bases fit TRBD2. The CDR3 region is CASSLGLAGGPVNPDTQYF. For the CDR3, the DNA is TGTGCCAGCAGCTTGGGACTAGCGGGGGGGCCTGTCAACCCAGATACGCAGTATTTT.